The rows below give T cell receptor beta chains drawn from one sample of a study of blood T cell repertoires in COVID-19. Clones were sequenced by immunoSEQ multiplex PCR, and TCRdb holds only the in-frame ones, with some missing. The table includes 210,000 or so clones, approximately 81% detected once. The sample consisted of PBMCs or T cells enriched from blood (not recorded which). Every receptor here comes from a woman aged 45-65 years with acute COVID-19. Each CDR3 is given with its conserved first and last residue. The D gene is left open where the match is weak. Size values are once, few and many counts, or a class for expanded clones, and some rows have none.

V: TRBV7-9
D: NA
size: once
J: TRBJ2-1
DNA: TGTGCCAGCAGCCCCGAGAATGAGCAGTTCTTC
CDR3: CASSPENEQFF

V: TRBV7-6
D: TRBD2
size: NA
J: TRBJ2-1
DNA: TGTGCCAGCAGCATTGGACTAGCGGGAGCCTTCGACAATGAGCAGTTCTTC
CDR3: CASSIGLAGAFDNEQFF

V: TRBV12-2
D: NA
size: NA
J: TRBJ2-5
DNA: TGTGCAAGTCGCCTACCATTCAGGGGGTTTGAGACCCAGTACTTC
CDR3: CASRLPFRGFETQYF

V: TRBV6-2/TRBV6-3
D: NA
size: NA
J: TRBJ2-3
DNA: TGTGCCAGCAGTAGCAACAGGGTGACAGATACGCAGTATTTT
CDR3: CASSSNRVTDTQYF

V: TRBV7-2
D: NA
size: NA
J: TRBJ2-7
DNA: TGTGCCAGCAGCTTAGCGGAAAAGGGGCTCAACTACGAGCAGTACTTC
CDR3: CASSLAEKGLNYEQYF

V: TRBV18
D: TRBD2
size: NA
J: TRBJ2-1
DNA: TGTGCCAGCTCTCATGGACTAGCTTTAGGGAGCTCCTACAATGAGCAGTTCTTC
CDR3: CASSHGLALGSSYNEQFF

V: TRBV18
D: TRBD1
size: NA
J: TRBJ2-7
DNA: TGTGCCAGCTCACCACTGGGCCTCATCAGGGGGCGGAGGTACGAGCAGTACTTC
CDR3: CASSPLGLIRGRRYEQYF

V: TRBV3-1/TRBV3-2
D: TRBD2
size: few
J: TRBJ2-7
DNA: TGTGCCAGCAGCCAAGGACTAGCGGGGGTAGGGTATGAGCAGTACTTC
CDR3: CASSQGLAGVGYEQYF

V: TRBV30
D: TRBD2
size: NA
J: TRBJ2-7
DNA: TGTGCCTGGAGTATCCGTATTGGGACTAAACTCTCCGAGCAGTACTTC
CDR3: CAWSIRIGTKLSEQYF

V: TRBV19
D: TRBD1
size: NA
J: TRBJ1-2
DNA: TGTGCCAGTAGTAGTTCGACAGGGGGCTTTGGCTACACCTTC
CDR3: CASSSSTGGFGYTF

V: TRBV28
D: NA
size: few
J: TRBJ1-2
DNA: TGTGCCAGCAGTTCCGGCGGCTATGGCTACACCTTC
CDR3: CASSSGGYGYTF

V: TRBV6-5
D: NA
size: NA
J: TRBJ1-1
DNA: TGTGCCAGCGCAACCATTCAGGTGTCTGAAGCTTTCTTT
CDR3: CASATIQVSEAFF

V: TRBV9
D: NA
size: NA
J: TRBJ1-2
DNA: TGTGCCAGCAGCGATCGAAGGGGAAACTATGGCTACACCTTC
CDR3: CASSDRRGNYGYTF

V: TRBV29-1
D: NA
size: NA
J: TRBJ2-5
DNA: TGCAGCGTTGAAGGGAGGACAGACCAAGAGACCCAGTACTTC
CDR3: CSVEGRTDQETQYF

V: TRBV7-9
D: TRBD2
size: NA
J: TRBJ2-5
DNA: TGTGCCAGCAGCCCGACTAGCGGGGTGCAAGAGACCCAGTACTTC
CDR3: CASSPTSGVQETQYF

V: TRBV19
D: NA
size: NA
J: TRBJ1-6
DNA: TGTGCCAGTACCGAGGGTGGGGAATATAATTCACCCCTCCACTTT
CDR3: CASTEGGEYNSPLHF

V: TRBV18
D: TRBD2
size: NA
J: TRBJ2-1
DNA: TGTGCCAGCTCAAGTGGACTAGCGGGGGTTGATGAGCAGTTCTTC
CDR3: CASSSGLAGVDEQFF

V: TRBV2
D: TRBD1
size: NA
J: TRBJ2-3
DNA: TGTGCCAGCAAACCGGACAGGGCGGGTCGGGATACGCAGTATTTT
CDR3: CASKPDRAGRDTQYF

V: TRBV28
D: TRBD2
size: NA
J: TRBJ2-5
DNA: TGTGCCAGCAGTACAACCGGGACTAGACAAGAGACCCAGTACTTC
CDR3: CASSTTGTRQETQYF

V: TRBV2
D: TRBD1
size: few
J: TRBJ2-5
DNA: TGTGCCAGCAGTGCACTACAGGGGCTAACAACTGGGGAGACCCAGTACTTC
CDR3: CASSALQGLTTGETQYF

V: TRBV7-3
D: NA
size: NA
J: TRBJ2-1
DNA: TGTGCCAGCAGCTGGCGCGGAGGCTATTCGAGGGAGCAGTTCTTC
CDR3: CASSWRGGYSREQFF

V: TRBV11-2
D: NA
size: NA
J: TRBJ2-3
DNA: TGTGCCAGCAGCTTAAGGGGGGGTGGCACAGATACGCAGTATTTT
CDR3: CASSLRGGGTDTQYF

V: TRBV6-5
D: TRBD2
size: NA
J: TRBJ2-1
DNA: TGTGCCAGCAGTCGGACCGCGGGGGGGAAGAATGAGCAGTTCTTC
CDR3: CASSRTAGGKNEQFF

V: TRBV30
D: TRBD1
size: few
J: TRBJ1-5
DNA: TGTGCCTGGAGTCTAGACAGGGTATATAGCAATCAGCCCCAGCATTTT
CDR3: CAWSLDRVYSNQPQHF

V: TRBV6-1
D: NA
size: NA
J: TRBJ2-7
DNA: TGTGCCAGCAGTGAAGCGTACGGGTCTAGGGAGCAGTACTTC
CDR3: CASSEAYGSREQYF

V: TRBV5-5
D: NA
size: NA
J: TRBJ2-2
DNA: TGTGCCAGCAGCTTGTTAGTCACCGGGGAGCTGTTTTTT
CDR3: CASSLLVTGELFF

V: TRBV7-2
D: NA
size: few
J: TRBJ1-6
DNA: TGTGCCAGCAGCTTATCGCAGGGTAATTCACCCCTCCACTTT
CDR3: CASSLSQGNSPLHF

V: TRBV7-9
D: NA
size: NA
J: TRBJ2-7
DNA: TGTGCCAGCAGTCTCGGGCAGGGGAACTACGAGCAGTACTTC
CDR3: CASSLGQGNYEQYF

V: TRBV27
D: NA
size: NA
J: TRBJ1-3
DNA: TGTGCCAGCAGTTTCGTGGCGGGAGGAAACACCATATATTTT
CDR3: CASSFVAGGNTIYF

V: TRBV6-5
D: TRBD1
size: NA
J: TRBJ2-2
DNA: TGTGCCAGTGCCAGGGGGCGCCCGAACACCGGGGAGCTGTTTTTT
CDR3: CASARGRPNTGELFF

V: TRBV14
D: NA
size: NA
J: TRBJ2-3
DNA: TGTGCCAGCAGCCAAGAATCCCTTACGGGAACAGATACGCAGTATTTT
CDR3: CASSQESLTGTDTQYF

V: TRBV6-5
D: NA
size: NA
J: TRBJ1-1
DNA: TGTGCCAGCAGTTCCTCGTGGCAATCCACTGAAGCTTTCTTT
CDR3: CASSSSWQSTEAFF

V: TRBV7-2
D: TRBD1
size: once
J: TRBJ1-4
DNA: TGTGCCAGCAGTCCAGGGGGGAATGAAAAACTGTTTTTT
CDR3: CASSPGGNEKLFF

V: TRBV7-2
D: TRBD2
size: NA
J: TRBJ2-2
DNA: TGTGCCAGCAGCGGGCGCGCGGGGGGGAGCAGAACCGGGGAGCTGTTTTTT
CDR3: CASSGRAGGSRTGELFF

V: TRBV5-6
D: NA
size: NA
J: TRBJ1-3
DNA: TGTGCCAGCAGCTTGACAGTTATATCCTCTGGAAACACCATATATTTT
CDR3: CASSLTVISSGNTIYF

V: TRBV3-1/TRBV3-2
D: TRBD2
size: few
J: TRBJ2-7
DNA: TGTGCCAGCAGCCTCTCGGGAGGATACGAGCAGTACTTC
CDR3: CASSLSGGYEQYF

V: TRBV7-3
D: NA
size: NA
J: TRBJ2-2
DNA: TGTGCCAGCAGCTTAACCAGGACCGGGGAGCTGTTTTTT
CDR3: CASSLTRTGELFF

V: TRBV7-8
D: NA
size: NA
J: TRBJ1-1
DNA: TGTGCCAGCAGCTTAAAGGGGCAGACTGAAGCTTTCTTT
CDR3: CASSLKGQTEAFF

V: TRBV4-1
D: TRBD1
size: NA
J: TRBJ2-2
DNA: TGCGCCAGCACCCGGTCAGGGGGTACGAACACCGGGGAGCTGTTTTTT
CDR3: CASTRSGGTNTGELFF

V: TRBV3-1/TRBV3-2
D: NA
size: NA
J: TRBJ1-1
DNA: TGTGCCAGCAGCTCTGACGGCGGGGGCAGGGGTTTAGCTTTCTTT
CDR3: CASSSDGGGRGLAFF

V: TRBV7-9
D: NA
size: once
J: TRBJ1-1
DNA: TGTGCCAGCAGCAGTCAAAACCGGGGTAACACTGAAGCTTTCTTT
CDR3: CASSSQNRGNTEAFF

V: TRBV4-3
D: NA
size: NA
J: TRBJ1-6
DNA: TGCGCCAGCAGCCAAGATCCTCCGGGGGTATATTCACCCCTCCACTTT
CDR3: CASSQDPPGVYSPLHF

V: TRBV28
D: NA
size: many
J: TRBJ1-6
DNA: TGTGCCAGCAGTTTACTCCTTTCACCCCTCCACTTT
CDR3: CASSLLLSPLHF

V: TRBV5-1
D: TRBD1
size: NA
J: TRBJ1-1
DNA: TGCGCCAGCAGCTGGGACAGGGCTGGCACTGAAGCTTTCTTT
CDR3: CASSWDRAGTEAFF

V: TRBV6-2/TRBV6-3
D: TRBD1
size: NA
J: TRBJ2-2
DNA: TGTGCCAGCAGTTTTACCGGGACAGCGAACACCGGGGAGCTGTTTTTT
CDR3: CASSFTGTANTGELFF

V: TRBV7-2
D: TRBD1
size: NA
J: TRBJ2-7
DNA: TGTGCCAGCAGCCCGCGACAGGGTGGCCTTTACTACGAGCAGTACTTC
CDR3: CASSPRQGGLYYEQYF

V: TRBV5-1
D: TRBD1
size: once
J: TRBJ2-3
DNA: TGCGCCAGCAGCGCAACGACAGGGACAGATACGCAGTATTTT
CDR3: CASSATTGTDTQYF

V: TRBV20-1
D: NA
size: NA
J: TRBJ1-2
DNA: TGCAGTGCTAGTCGAAGGGGGGGATATGGCTACACCTTC
CDR3: CSASRRGGYGYTF

V: TRBV29-1
D: TRBD1
size: NA
J: TRBJ1-1
DNA: TGCAGCGCGACAGGGATGAACACTGAAGCTTTCTTT
CDR3: CSATGMNTEAFF

V: TRBV29-1
D: NA
size: NA
J: TRBJ2-7
DNA: TGCAGCGTTGTGGACAGATCCTACGAGCAGTACTTC
CDR3: CSVVDRSYEQYF

V: TRBV24-1
D: NA
size: NA
J: TRBJ2-5
DNA: TGTGCCACCAGTGATTCGCGGGGCCCGACAGCCAGAGAGACCCAGTACTTC
CDR3: CATSDSRGPTARETQYF

V: TRBV10-3
D: NA
size: NA
J: TRBJ2-1
DNA: TGTGCCATCAGTGGGATGGACATTTACAATGAGCAGTTCTTC
CDR3: CAISGMDIYNEQFF

V: TRBV7-2
D: NA
size: NA
J: TRBJ2-3
DNA: TGTGCCAGCAGCTTAGATAATTCAGCAGATACGCAGTATTTT
CDR3: CASSLDNSADTQYF